The clone carrying this TCR beta chain was picked up many times. MiXCR, applied by TCRdb to the multiplex PCR reads, yields one record per CDR3 protein. The repertoire holds some 130,000 distinct CDR3 sequences, with about 20% as singletons. Losses at the gene ends were 3 bases for V and 5 bases for J; bases not matched to a gene: 14. The CDR3 runs 17 residues. The germline CDR1 and CDR2 sequences are SGHTA and FQGNSA. This specimen comes from a study of breast tumors, draining lymph nodes, adjacent tissues. Samples came from axillary lymph nodes draining the breast cancer. The TCR originated in a female donor with breast cancer. Some clones in this sample may be carry-over from other donors' samples. The sequencing sample was made of axillary lymph node tissue. The rearrangement joins TRBV7-2 to TRBJ2-5; TRBD1 agrees at 8 bases. Here the CDR3 DNA reads TGTGCCAGCAGCTTGACAGGGGCTCAGCGGCGGGTGGAGACCCAGTACTTC. This encodes CASSLTGAQRRVETQYF.